This TCR beta chain is from a study of blood T cell repertoires in COVID-19. V trimming: 0 bases; J trimming: 6 bases; junction bases outside the gene matches: 4. Per the germline V gene, CDR1 is MNHEY and CDR2 is SVGAGI. CDR3 length: 14 amino acids. Assay used: immunoSEQ multiplex PCR; TCRdb lists only in-frame clones, some missing. The sample holds some 150,000 clones, 84% seen once. The chain links TRBV6-5 to TRBJ1-1; 7 bases align to TRBD1. The TCR originated in a man aged 40-49 years who had recovered from COVID-19. Sample: peripheral blood. The CDR3 bases are TGTGCCAGCAGTTACTCAGGGGGCAGGGCTGAAGCTTTCTTT. This gives the protein CASSYSGGRAEAFF.